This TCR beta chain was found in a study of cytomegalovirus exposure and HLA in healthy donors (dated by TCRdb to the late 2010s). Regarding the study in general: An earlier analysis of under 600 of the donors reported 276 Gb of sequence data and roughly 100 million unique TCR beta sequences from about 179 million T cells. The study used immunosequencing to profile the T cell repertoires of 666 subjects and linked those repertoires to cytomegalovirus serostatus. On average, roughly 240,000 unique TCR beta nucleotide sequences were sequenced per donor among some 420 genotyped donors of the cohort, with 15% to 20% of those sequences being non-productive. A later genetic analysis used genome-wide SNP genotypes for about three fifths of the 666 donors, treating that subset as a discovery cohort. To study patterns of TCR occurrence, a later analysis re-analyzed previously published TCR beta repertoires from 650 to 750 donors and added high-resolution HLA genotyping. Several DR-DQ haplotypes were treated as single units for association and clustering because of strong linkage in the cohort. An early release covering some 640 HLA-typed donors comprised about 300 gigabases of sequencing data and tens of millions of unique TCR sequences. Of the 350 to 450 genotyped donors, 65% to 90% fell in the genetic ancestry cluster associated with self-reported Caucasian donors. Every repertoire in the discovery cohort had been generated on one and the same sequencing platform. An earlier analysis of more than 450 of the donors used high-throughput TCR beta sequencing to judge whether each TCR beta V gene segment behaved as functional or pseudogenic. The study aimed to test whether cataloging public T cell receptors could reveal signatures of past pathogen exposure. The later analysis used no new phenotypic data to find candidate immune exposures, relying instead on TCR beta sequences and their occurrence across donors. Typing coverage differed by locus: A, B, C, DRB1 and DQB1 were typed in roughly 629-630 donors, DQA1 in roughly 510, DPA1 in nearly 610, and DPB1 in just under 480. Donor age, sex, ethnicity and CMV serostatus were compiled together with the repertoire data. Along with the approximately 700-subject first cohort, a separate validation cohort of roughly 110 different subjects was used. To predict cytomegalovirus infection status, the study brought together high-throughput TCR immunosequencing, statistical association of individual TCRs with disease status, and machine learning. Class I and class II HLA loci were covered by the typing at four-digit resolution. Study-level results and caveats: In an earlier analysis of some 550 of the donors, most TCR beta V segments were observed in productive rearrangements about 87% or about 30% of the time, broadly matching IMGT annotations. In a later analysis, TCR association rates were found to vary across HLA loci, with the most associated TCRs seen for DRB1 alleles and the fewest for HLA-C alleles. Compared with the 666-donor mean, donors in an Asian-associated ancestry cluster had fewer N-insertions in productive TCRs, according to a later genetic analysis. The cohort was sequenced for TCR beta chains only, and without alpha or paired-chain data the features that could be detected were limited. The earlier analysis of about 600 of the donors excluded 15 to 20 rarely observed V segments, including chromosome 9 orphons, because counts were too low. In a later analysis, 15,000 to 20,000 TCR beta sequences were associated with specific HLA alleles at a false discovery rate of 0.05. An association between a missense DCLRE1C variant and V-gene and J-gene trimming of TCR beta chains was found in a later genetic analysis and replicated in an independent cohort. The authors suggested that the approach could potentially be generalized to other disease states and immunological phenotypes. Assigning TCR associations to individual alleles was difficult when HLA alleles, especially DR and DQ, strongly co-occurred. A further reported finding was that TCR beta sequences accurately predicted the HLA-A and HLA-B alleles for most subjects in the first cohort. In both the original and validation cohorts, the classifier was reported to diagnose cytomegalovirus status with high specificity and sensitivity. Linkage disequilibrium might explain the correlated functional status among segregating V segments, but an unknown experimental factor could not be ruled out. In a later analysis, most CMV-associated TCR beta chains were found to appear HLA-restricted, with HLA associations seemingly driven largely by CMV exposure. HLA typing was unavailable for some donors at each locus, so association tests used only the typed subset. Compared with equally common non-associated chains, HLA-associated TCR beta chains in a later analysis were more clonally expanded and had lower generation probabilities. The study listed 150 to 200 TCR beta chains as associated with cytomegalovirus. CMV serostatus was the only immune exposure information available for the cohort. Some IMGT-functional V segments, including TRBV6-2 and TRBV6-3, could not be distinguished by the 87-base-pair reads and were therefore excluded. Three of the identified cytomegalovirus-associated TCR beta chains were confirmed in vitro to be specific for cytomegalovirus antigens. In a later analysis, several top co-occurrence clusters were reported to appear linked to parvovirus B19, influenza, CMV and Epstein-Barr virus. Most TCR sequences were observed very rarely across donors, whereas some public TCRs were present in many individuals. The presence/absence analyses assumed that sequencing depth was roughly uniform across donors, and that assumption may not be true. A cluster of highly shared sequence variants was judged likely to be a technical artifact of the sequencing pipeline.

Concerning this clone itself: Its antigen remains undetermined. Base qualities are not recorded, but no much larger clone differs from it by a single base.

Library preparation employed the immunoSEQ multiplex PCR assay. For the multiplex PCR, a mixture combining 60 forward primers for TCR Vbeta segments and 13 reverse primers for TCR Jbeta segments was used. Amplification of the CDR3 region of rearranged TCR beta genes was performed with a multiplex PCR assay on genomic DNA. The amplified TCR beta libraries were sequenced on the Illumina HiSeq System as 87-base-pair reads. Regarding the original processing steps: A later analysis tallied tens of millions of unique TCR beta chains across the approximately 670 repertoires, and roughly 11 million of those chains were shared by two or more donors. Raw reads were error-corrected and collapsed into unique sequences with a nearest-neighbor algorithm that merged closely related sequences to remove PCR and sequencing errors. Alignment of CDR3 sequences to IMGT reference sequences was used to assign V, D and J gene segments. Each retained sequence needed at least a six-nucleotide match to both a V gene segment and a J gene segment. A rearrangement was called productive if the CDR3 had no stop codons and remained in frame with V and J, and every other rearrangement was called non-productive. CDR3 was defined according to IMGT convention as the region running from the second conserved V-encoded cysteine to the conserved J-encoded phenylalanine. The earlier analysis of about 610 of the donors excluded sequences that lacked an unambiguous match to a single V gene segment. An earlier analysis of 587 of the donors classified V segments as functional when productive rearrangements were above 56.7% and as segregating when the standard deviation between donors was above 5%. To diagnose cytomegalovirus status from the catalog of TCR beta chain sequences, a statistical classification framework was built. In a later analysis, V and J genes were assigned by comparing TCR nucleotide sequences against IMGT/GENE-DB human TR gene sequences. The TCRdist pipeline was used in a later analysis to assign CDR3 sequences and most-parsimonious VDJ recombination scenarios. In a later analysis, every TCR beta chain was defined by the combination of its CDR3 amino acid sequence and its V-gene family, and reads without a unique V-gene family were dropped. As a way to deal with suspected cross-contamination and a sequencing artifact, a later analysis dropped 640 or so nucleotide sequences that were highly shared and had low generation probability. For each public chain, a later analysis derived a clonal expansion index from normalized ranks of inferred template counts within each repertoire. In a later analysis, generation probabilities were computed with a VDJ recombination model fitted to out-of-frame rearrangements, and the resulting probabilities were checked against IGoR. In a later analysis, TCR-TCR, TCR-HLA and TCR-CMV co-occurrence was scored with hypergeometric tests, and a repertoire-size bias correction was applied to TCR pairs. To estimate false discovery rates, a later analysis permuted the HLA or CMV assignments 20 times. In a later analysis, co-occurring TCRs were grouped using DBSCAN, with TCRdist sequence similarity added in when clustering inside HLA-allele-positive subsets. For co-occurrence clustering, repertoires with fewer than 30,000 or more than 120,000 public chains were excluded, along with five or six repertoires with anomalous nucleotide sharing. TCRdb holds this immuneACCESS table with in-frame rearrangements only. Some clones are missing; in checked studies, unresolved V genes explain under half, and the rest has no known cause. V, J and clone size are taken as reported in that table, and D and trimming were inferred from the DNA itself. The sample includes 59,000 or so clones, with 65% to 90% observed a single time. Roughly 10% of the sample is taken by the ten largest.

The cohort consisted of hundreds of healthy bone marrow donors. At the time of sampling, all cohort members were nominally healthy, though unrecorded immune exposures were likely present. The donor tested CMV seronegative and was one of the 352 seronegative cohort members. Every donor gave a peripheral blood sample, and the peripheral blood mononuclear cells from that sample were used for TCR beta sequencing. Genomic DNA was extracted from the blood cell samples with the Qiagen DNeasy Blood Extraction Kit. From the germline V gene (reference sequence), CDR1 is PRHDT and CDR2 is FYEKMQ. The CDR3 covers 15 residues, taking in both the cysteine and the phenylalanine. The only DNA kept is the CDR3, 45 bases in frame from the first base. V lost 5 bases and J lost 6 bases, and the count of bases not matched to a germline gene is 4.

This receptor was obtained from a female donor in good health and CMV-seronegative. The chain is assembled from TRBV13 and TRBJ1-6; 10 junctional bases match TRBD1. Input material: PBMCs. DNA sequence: TGTGCCAGCAGCACAGGGACAGGGGTTAATTCACCCCTCCACTTT. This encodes CASSTGTGVNSPLHF.